This T cell receptor beta chain originates from a study of glioma-infiltrating T cells. Regarding the study as a whole: Non-neoplastic patients had below-expected tissue-blood divergence, while all gliomas exceeded expectation.

This clonotype was counted ten times or more. Its antigen is currently unknown. The J segment lost 5 bases and the V segment lost 0 bases, leaving 6 bases of the junction unmatched. The CDR3 has 14 amino acids. Germline V gives CDR1 DFQATT, CDR2 SNEGSKA (reference sequence). TCR alpha and beta CDR3 regions were amplified from RNA using iRepertoire nested multiplex PCR. For one-step reverse transcription and amplification, roughly 85-450 ng of tissue mRNA or PBMC total RNA was used. TCRdb recomputed calls from the multiplex PCR reads with MiXCR, one row per CDR3 protein. The sample lists roughly 130,000 distinct CDR3 sequences, under 25% seen once, with about a quarter in the top ten.

This TCR was recovered from a human donor with low-grade glioma or glioblastoma, undergoing nonglioma brain surgery, or in good health (not recorded which). The sample consisted of glioma tissue, nonneoplastic brain tissue, or PBMCs (not recorded which). The gene calls are TRBV20-1 and TRBJ1-1; 7 nucleotides match TRBD1. CDR3 sequence: CSARDVGGATEAFF. The CDR3 bases are TGCAGTGCTAGAGATGTAGGGGGCGCGACTGAAGCTTTCTTT.